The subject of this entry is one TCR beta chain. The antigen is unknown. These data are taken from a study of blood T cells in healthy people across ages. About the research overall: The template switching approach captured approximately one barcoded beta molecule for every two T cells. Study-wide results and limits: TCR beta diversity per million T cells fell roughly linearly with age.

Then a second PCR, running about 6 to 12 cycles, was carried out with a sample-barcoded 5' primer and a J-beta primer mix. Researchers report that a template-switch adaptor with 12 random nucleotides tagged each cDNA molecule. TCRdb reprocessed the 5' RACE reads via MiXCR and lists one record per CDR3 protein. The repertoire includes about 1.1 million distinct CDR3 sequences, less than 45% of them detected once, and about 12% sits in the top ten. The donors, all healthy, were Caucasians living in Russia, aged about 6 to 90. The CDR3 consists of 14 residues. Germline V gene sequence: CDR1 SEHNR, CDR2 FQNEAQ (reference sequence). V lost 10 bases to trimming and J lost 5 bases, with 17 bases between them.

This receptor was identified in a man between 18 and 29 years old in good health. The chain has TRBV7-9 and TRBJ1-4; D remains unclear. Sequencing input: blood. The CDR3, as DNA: TGTGCCACCCGGACGGCGTCTATGAATGAAAAACTGTTTTTT. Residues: CATRTASMNEKLFF.